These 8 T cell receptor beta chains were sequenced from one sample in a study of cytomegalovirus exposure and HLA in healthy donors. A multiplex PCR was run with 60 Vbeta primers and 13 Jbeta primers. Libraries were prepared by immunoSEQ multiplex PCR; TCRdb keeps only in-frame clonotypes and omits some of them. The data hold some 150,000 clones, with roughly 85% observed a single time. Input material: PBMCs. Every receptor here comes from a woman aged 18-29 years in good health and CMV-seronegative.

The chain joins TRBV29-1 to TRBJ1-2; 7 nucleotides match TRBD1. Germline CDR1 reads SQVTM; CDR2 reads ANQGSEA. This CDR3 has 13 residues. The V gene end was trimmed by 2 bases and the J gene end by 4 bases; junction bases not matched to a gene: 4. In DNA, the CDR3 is TGCAGCGTTGAAAGACAGGGTTCCTATGGCTACACCTTC. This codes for CSVERQGSYGYTF.

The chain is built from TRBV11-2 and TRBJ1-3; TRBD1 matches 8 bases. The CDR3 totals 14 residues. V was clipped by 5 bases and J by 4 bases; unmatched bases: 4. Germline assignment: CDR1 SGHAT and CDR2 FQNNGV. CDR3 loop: CASSPDRVGNTIYF. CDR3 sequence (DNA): TGTGCCAGCAGCCCGGACAGGGTGGGAAACACCATATATTTT.

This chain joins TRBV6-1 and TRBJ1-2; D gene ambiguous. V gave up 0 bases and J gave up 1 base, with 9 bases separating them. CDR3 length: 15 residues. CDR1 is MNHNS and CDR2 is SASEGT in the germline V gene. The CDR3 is CASSEAHGGNYGYTF. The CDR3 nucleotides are TGTGCCAGCAGTGAAGCGCACGGAGGTAACTATGGCTACACCTTC.

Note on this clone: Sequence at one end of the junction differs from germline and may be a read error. Here the CDR3 DNA reads TGCGGCGTTGGGGCAGACTCCTACGAGCAGTACTTC. Its translation: CGVGADSYEQYF. This sequence joins TRBV29-1 and TRBJ2-7; tentatively, D is TRBD1 (5 bases). The CDR3 has 12 amino acids. CDR1 and CDR2 (germline): SQVTM, ANQGSEA.

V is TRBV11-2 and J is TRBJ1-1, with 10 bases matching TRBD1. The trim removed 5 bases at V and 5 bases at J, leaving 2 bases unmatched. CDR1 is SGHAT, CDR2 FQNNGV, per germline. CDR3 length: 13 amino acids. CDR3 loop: CASSGDRGTEAFF. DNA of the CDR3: TGTGCCAGCAGCGGGGACAGGGGAACTGAAGCTTTCTTT.

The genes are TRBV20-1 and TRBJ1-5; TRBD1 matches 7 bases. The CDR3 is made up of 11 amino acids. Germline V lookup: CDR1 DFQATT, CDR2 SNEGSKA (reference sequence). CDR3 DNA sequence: TGCAGGGTCAGGGGGAATCAGCCCCAGCATTTT. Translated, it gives CRVRGNQPQHF.

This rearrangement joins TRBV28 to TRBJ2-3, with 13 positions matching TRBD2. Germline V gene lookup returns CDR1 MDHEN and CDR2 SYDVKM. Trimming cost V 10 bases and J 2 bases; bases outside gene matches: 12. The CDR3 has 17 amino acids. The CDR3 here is CATGTSGTTPLTDTQYF. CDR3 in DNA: TGTGCCACGGGGACTAGCGGGACCACCCCCCTCACAGATACGCAGTATTTT. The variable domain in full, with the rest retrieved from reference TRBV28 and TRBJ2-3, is DVKVTQSSRYLVKRTGEKVFLECVQDMDHENMFWYRQDPGLGLRLIYFSYDVKMKEKGDIPEGYSVSREKKERFSLILESASTNQTSMYLCATGTSGTTPLTDTQYFGPGTRLTVL.

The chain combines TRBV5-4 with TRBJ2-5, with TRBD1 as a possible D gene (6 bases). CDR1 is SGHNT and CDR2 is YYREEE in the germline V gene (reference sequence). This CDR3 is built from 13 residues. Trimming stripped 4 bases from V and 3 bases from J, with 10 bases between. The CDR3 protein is CASSRDIEETQYF. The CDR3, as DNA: TGTGCCAGCAGCCGGGACATAGAAGAGACCCAGTACTTC.